The 24 T cell receptor beta chains in this list originate from one sample, sequenced in a study of OX40 agonist ivuxolimab in advanced cancers. Assay: immunoSEQ multiplex PCR; the TCRdb copy retains only in-frame clones and omits some. The sample holds about 76,000 clones, almost 85% seen once. The sample consisted of CD4+ or CD8+ T cells sorted from blood, taken in a trial of the OX40 agonist ivuxolimab. The receptors shown here come from an adult with an advanced solid tumor such as melanoma, head and neck, liver or kidney cancer.

This rearrangement joins TRBV5-1 to TRBJ2-7; the match to TRBD1 covers 7 bases. CDR3 length: 14 residues. The J segment lost 2 bases and the V segment lost 4 bases, leaving 6 bases of the junction unmatched. The germline gives CDR1 SGHRS, CDR2 YFSETQ. CDR3 amino acids: CASSERGRPYEQYF. The CDR3 nucleotides are TGCGCCAGCAGCGAAAGGGGGCGGCCCTACGAGCAGTACTTC.

The CDR3 region has the DNA TGTGCCAGCAGCTCTTTTACTAGCGGAACCTACGAGCAGTACTTC. Translated, it gives CASSSFTSGTYEQYF. The chain couples TRBV5-4 to TRBJ2-7, with TRBD2 identical over 8 bases. Germline CDR1 and CDR2: SGHNT and YYREEE (reference sequence). The V gene end was trimmed by 3 bases and the J gene end by 2 bases; junction bases not matched to a gene: 7. The CDR3 runs to 15 residues.

The V and J genes are TRBV4-3 and TRBJ2-7; 8 bases align to TRBD1. In germline, CDR1 is LGHNA, CDR2 YSLEER. The CDR3 totals 14 residues. V trimming: 3 bases; J trimming: 4 bases; junction bases outside the gene matches: 5. The CDR3 nucleotides read TGCGCCAGCAGCCAGGCAGGGGGCAGATACGAGCAGTACTTC. It translates to CASSQAGGRYEQYF.

The chain combines TRBV11-1 with TRBJ2-2; D is unclear. The CDR3 extends over 15 amino acids. Germline V gene data show CDR1 as SGHAT and CDR2 as FQDESV (reference sequence). The germline V and J ends were trimmed by 6 bases and 2 bases, with 13 bases remaining between them. The CDR3 DNA reads as TGTGCCAGCAGGCTTGGCCCCCAAAACACCGGGGAGCTGTTTTTT. Amino acids: CASRLGPQNTGELFF.

This clone is a singleton in its sample. J is TRBJ1-1 and V is TRBV2; possibly TRBD1 for D (5 bases). The germline V gene encodes CDR1 SNHLY and CDR2 FYNNEI. The CDR3 consists of 12 residues. With 2 bases removed from V and 7 bases from J, the gap between germline ends came to 8 bases. This CDR3 reads CASSEWGGEAFF. In DNA, the CDR3 is TGTGCCAGCAGTGAATGGGGGGGTGAAGCTTTCTTT.

The chain is built from TRBV6-6 and TRBJ1-1; the D is unclear. CDR1 and CDR2 (germline): MNHNY, SVGAGI (reference sequence). The CDR3 has 14 residues. V was cut by 2 bases and J by 1 base, with 8 bases left in between. The CDR3 reads CASSYGPGNTEAFF. In DNA form, the CDR3 reads TGTGCCAGCAGTTACGGCCCAGGGAACACTGAAGCTTTCTTT.

The chain combines TRBV7-8 with TRBJ1-4; weak D call: TRBD1 (6 bases). The CDR3 length is 14 residues. V lost 5 bases and J lost 10, with 17 bases in between. The germline V gene has CDR1 SGHVS and CDR2 FQNEAQ. The CDR3, as DNA: TGTGCCAGCAGCGCACAGGGTCTCCAGGGAAAACTGTTTTTT. Amino acid sequence: CASSAQGLQGKLFF.

The chain links TRBV12-5 to TRBJ2-1, with D possibly being TRBD2 (6 bases). The V and J ends lost 6 bases and 6 bases respectively, with 15 bases between them. CDR3 length: 14 residues. Germline-derived CDR1 and CDR2 are LGHNT and FRNRAP. The CDR3 here is CASGRDSHPNEQFF. The CDR3 DNA follows: TGTGCTAGTGGCCGGGACTCCCACCCCAATGAGCAGTTCTTC.

The chain employs TRBV2 and TRBJ2-5; tentatively, D is TRBD1 (5 bases). Trimming left V 3 bases short and J 5 bases short, with 10 bases between. The germline CDR1 and CDR2 sequences are SNHLY and FYNNEI. This CDR3 has 13 amino acids. This CDR3 reads CASSDDSWETQYF. The CDR3 bases are TGTGCCAGCAGTGATGACAGCTGGGAGACCCAGTACTTC.

CDR3 DNA sequence: TGTGCCAGCAGTTACTGGAAAAATGAAAAACTGTTTTTT. It encodes CASSYWKNEKLFF. This chain connects TRBV6-5 to TRBJ1-4; no clear D. Trimming cost V 1 base and J 5 bases, with 5 bases left between them. CDR1 and CDR2 (germline): MNHEY, SVGAGI. The CDR3 has 13 residues.

The V call is TRBV7-2, the J call TRBJ2-7; maybe TRBD1 (5 bases). Trimming removed 5 bases from V and 0 bases from J, with 11 bases in between. Germline CDR1 is SGHTA and CDR2 is FQGNSA. This CDR3 comprises 14 residues. CDR3 in DNA: TGTGCCAGCAGCCCCCAGGGCGCCTCCTACGAGCAGTACTTC. This gives the protein CASSPQGASYEQYF.

This clone was observed a few times. The chain employs TRBV2 and TRBJ1-5; no clear D. V lost 1 base to trimming and J lost 6 bases, with 10 bases between them. CDR3 size: 14 residues. Germline lookup yields CDR1 SNHLY and CDR2 FYNNEI. The CDR3, as DNA: TGTGCCAGCAGTGAAGTCAACAGTCGTCAGCCCCAGCATTTT. It codes for CASSEVNSRQPQHF.

The chain recombines TRBV30 with TRBJ1-1, with D uncertain. CDR1 and CDR2 (germline): GTSNPN, SVGIG (reference sequence). The CDR3 loop spans 13 amino acids. Trimming pared 3 bases from V and 4 bases from J, leaving 12 bases between. The CDR3, as DNA: TGTGCCTGGAGCCTACCTGGGGTCACTGAAGCTTTCTTT. Translating gives CAWSLPGVTEAFF.

In this sample, this clone turned up once. This chain connects TRBV10-3 to TRBJ2-5, with D perhaps assigned TRBD1 or TRBD2 (5 bases each). The germline V gene has CDR1 ENHRY and CDR2 SYGVKD. CDR3 length: 15 amino acids. V was trimmed by 6 bases and J by 0 bases, leaving 14 bases between them. The CDR3 here is CAIRGKGTNQETQYF. The CDR3 DNA reads as TGTGCCATCAGGGGGAAAGGGACCAACCAAGAGACCCAGTACTTC.

The CDR3 DNA reads as TGTGCCAGCAGCGGACGGGCAAGAACCTTCGGCTACACCTTC. This translates into CASSGRARTFGYTF. The V and J genes are TRBV9 and TRBJ1-2, with no clear D. The CDR3 spans 14 residues. Trimming cost V 3 bases and J 8 bases, with 17 bases left between them. Germline-derived CDR1 and CDR2 are SGDLS and YYNGEE.

V and J are TRBV5-8 and TRBJ2-5; no clear D. The length of the CDR3 is 12 residues. CDR1 and CDR2 from the germline V gene are SGHTS and YDEGEE. Trimming pared 2 bases from V and 7 bases from J, leaving 9 bases between. CDR3 loop: CASSFQSGTQYF. In DNA, the CDR3 is TGTGCCAGCAGCTTCCAGTCCGGGACCCAGTACTTC.

The genes are TRBV6-1 and TRBJ1-3; D not certain. This CDR3 contains 13 residues. Germline loops: CDR1 MNHNS, CDR2 SASEGT. Trimming pared 8 bases from V and 3 bases from J, leaving 11 bases between. This CDR3 reads CASDQRLGNTIYF. CDR3 DNA: TGTGCCAGCGACCAGAGACTTGGAAACACCATATATTTT.

This rearrangement joins TRBV30 to TRBJ2-3, with a weak D call TRBD1 (6 bases). This CDR3 has 15 amino acids. Germline lookup yields CDR1 GTSNPN and CDR2 SVGIG (reference sequence). V dropped 2 bases and J dropped 0 bases, with 12 bases sitting between them. Here the CDR3 DNA reads TGTGCCTGGAGTCTTGCAGGGGCTAGCACAGATACGCAGTATTTT. Translation gives CAWSLAGASTDTQYF.

This clone was counted a few times. This sequence joins TRBV4-1 and TRBJ1-5; 9 nucleotides agree with TRBD1. The germline gives CDR1 MGHRA, CDR2 YSYEKL. This CDR3 is built from 18 residues. Unmatched junction bases numbered 13, after V lost 1 base and J lost 6 bases. In DNA form, the CDR3 reads TGCGCCAGCAGCCAAGCCGGGACAGGGTCGGGGTTGGGTCAGCCCCAGCATTTT. Translated, it gives CASSQAGTGSGLGQPQHF.

Worth noting for this clone: No DNA is shown, since the ends of the CDR3 on it are uncertain; the CDR3 is the one TCRdb lists. The CDR3 protein is CASSTSGALYGYTF. This sequence joins TRBV6-6 and TRBJ1-2. Including both end residues, the CDR3 is 14 amino acids long. In germline, CDR1 is MNHNY, CDR2 SVGAGI (reference sequence).

This chain uses TRBV21-1 with TRBJ2-7; TRBD2 is taken as the D call from the table, unchecked against the DNA. TRBV21-1 is termed a pseudogene. The CDR3 contains 15 residues. CDR3 region: CASSSLRGFSYEQYF. As DNA, the CDR3 is TGTGCCAGCAGCTCCCTTAGAGGGTTCTCCTACGAGCAGTACTTC.

In this sample, this clone turned up a few times. This chain links TRBV6-1 with TRBJ1-2, with 9 bases lining up with TRBD1. The CDR3 sequence is 13 residues long. CDR1 and CDR2 (germline): MNHNS, SASEGT. Trimming took 6 bases from V and 6 from J; bases not matched to a gene: 5. This CDR3 reads CASRPRQGDGYTF. The CDR3 DNA reads TGTGCCAGCAGGCCTAGACAGGGGGATGGCTACACCTTC.

V usage is TRBV7-2 and J usage is TRBJ2-3, with 10 bases matching TRBD1. Germline CDR1 reads SGHTA; CDR2 reads FQGNSA. The length of the CDR3 is 15 residues. V shed 5 bases and J 4 bases; nucleotides not matched to a gene: 6. The CDR3 region is CASSHDRGQSDTQYF. The CDR3 DNA sequence: TGTGCCAGCAGCCACGACAGGGGGCAGTCAGATACGCAGTATTTT.

The chain joins TRBV6-5 to TRBJ2-1, with D tentatively TRBD1 (5 bases). V lost 6 bases and J lost 3, with 9 bases in between. Germline assignment: CDR1 MNHEY and CDR2 SVGAGI. The CDR3 extends over 13 amino acids. CDR3 in DNA: TGTGCCAGCAGGCAGGGTGGCTACAATGAGCAGTTCTTC. Amino acid sequence: CASRQGGYNEQFF.